This paragraph reports one T cell receptor beta chain. This receptor's antigen is unknown. Per-base qualities were not stored, and no clone one base away is much larger. This record belongs to a study of blood T cell repertoires in COVID-19 (dated by TCRdb to the early 2020s). In the study overall: Samples covering the acute and convalescent phases of COVID-19 were provided by collaborators in the United States, Italy and Spain. The repertoires were released in a freely available public database meant as a resource for research on the immune response to SARS-CoV-2. Subjects who had been exposed to COVID-19, were actively infected with it, or had recovered from it provided the deeply sampled blood TCRbeta repertoires that made up the dataset. The material from the prospective study consisted of cDNA or gDNA derived from T cells, B-cell-depleted T cells, or PBMCs. The samples were drawn from the first 160 participants of the ongoing ImmuneRACE study and from 1,254 subjects provided by 6 global collaborators. Sample metadata almost always included a de-identified subject ID, COVID-19 status, age in years and sex. Where available, HLA class I and class II types were obtained from metadata supplied by the sample provider rather than from assay-based typing.

General study outcomes and caveats: How much clinical and demographic metadata was included differed by source and by participant, and the metadata was provided uncurated.

Ends trimmed: V by 6 bases, J by 7 bases; bases unmatched to a gene: 2. The CDR3 contains 12 residues, cysteine and phenylalanine counted. Only CDR3 DNA is held: 36 bases, read in frame from base 1. From a lookup of the germline V gene, CDR1 and CDR2 are KGHSH and LQKENI. The immunoSEQ Assay, a bias-controlled multiplex PCR, was used to amplify TCRbeta CDR3 regions from genomic DNA. The authors processed their data as follows. Nucleated cell counts per sample were estimated from amplification of reference gene primers within the assay. Sequence reads were collapsed and filtered to measure the absolute abundance of every unique TCRbeta CDR3 rearrangement. For each sample, productive Simpson clonality was calculated by taking the square root of Simpson's diversity index across productive rearrangements. The source is immuneACCESS, and TCRdb retained only in-frame sequences with V and J called. Part of the clones is not carried over; for the studies checked, unresolved V genes explain less than half of this, and the remainder is unexplained. The DNA was the basis for D and trimming; V, J and clone size are from that table. For this sample the table gives 150,000 to 200,000 clones, of which 80% were detected only once. The ten largest clonotypes hold 6.5% of the sample.

The collaborating institutions used their own protocols to collect whole blood in K2EDTA tubes. Collaborator samples were shipped for TCRbeta analysis as frozen whole blood, isolated PBMCs, or DNA extracted from either sample type. The source is a man aged 70 or older with active or convalescent COVID-19. The sequencing sample was made of peripheral blood. The chain employs TRBV18 and TRBJ1-1, with 10 bases matching TRBD1. The CDR3 corresponds to CASSWDRGEAFF. The nucleotides are TGTGCCAGCTCCTGGGACAGGGGTGAAGCTTTCTTT.